These T cell receptor beta chains were read from a single sample in a study of T cell responses to AZD1222 COVID-19 vaccine. Clones were read by immunoSEQ multiplex PCR, and TCRdb kept only the in-frame ones, dropping some. The data hold 150,000 or so clones, with 88% observed a single time. Sequenced material: peripheral blood, taken on day 0 of AZD1222 vaccination. These receptors originate from an adult in good health. Each CDR3 is given with its conserved first and last residue. The D gene is left open where the match is weak. Clone size is stated in some rows and not others, as once, few, many or a class when expanded.

>TRBV29-1|TRBJ2-7|TRBD1|NA
CSAATGQARYEQYF
TGCAGCGCCGCTACGGGACAGGCACGCTACGAGCAGTACTTC
>TRBV3-1/TRBV3-2|TRBJ1-6|NA|NA
CASSQTEDSPSWHF
TGTGCCAGCAGCCAGACCGAGGACAGCCCTTCGTGGCACTTT
>TRBV7-9|TRBJ2-7|TRBD1|NA
CASSLSGQNYEQYF
TGTGCCAGCAGCTTATCGGGACAGAATTACGAGCAGTACTTC
>TRBV14|TRBJ2-7|TRBD2|NA
CASRAGTRVGNEQYF
TGTGCCAGCAGAGCCGGGACTAGGGTCGGGAACGAGCAGTACTTC
>TRBV9|TRBJ2-1|NA|NA
CASSVEAGYNEQFF
TGTGCCAGCAGCGTAGAAGCGGGCTACAATGAGCAGTTCTTC
>TRBV7-9|TRBJ2-2|TRBD1|NA
CASSLTGGTTGELFF
TGTGCCAGCAGTCTAACAGGGGGCACCACCGGGGAGCTGTTTTTT
>TRBV5-1|TRBJ2-6|TRBD2|NA
CASSHTLRGAKANVLTF
TGCGCCAGCAGTCATACCTTGCGGGGGGCCAAGGCCAACGTCCTGACTTTC
>TRBV19|TRBJ1-2|NA|NA
CASSIDRGGGYTF
TGTGCCAGTAGTATAGACAGGGGTGGTGGCTACACCTTC
>TRBV6-5|TRBJ2-7|NA|NA
CASSSPTLSSYEQYF
TGTGCCAGCAGTTCTCCGACCCTGAGCTCCTACGAGCAGTACTTC
>TRBV30|TRBJ2-7|NA|NA
CAWSRSTYEQYF
TGTGCCTGGAGCCGGTCTACATACGAGCAGTACTTC
>TRBV30|TRBJ1-5|TRBD1|NA
CAWSRDRVSNGNQPQHF
TGTGCCTGGAGCCGGGACAGGGTATCTAATGGCAATCAGCCCCAGCATTTT
>TRBV3-1/TRBV3-2|TRBJ1-2|NA|NA
CASSPRQGRGYTF
TGTGCCAGCAGCCCCCGCCAGGGACGAGGCTACACCTTC
>TRBV6-1|TRBJ2-3|TRBD2|NA
CASSEALAGATQYF
TGTGCCAGCAGTGAAGCACTAGCGGGAGCGACGCAGTATTTT
>TRBV27|TRBJ1-2|NA|NA
CASSSPKSYGYTF
TGTGCCAGCAGTTCCCCGAAGTCCTATGGCTACACCTTC
>TRBV27|TRBJ2-7|TRBD1|NA
CASSHGTGRKYEQYF
TGTGCCAGCAGTCACGGGACAGGGAGGAAATACGAGCAGTACTTC
>TRBV27|TRBJ2-1|NA|once
CASSLSPVNEQFF
TGTGCCAGCAGTTTATCGCCGGTAAATGAGCAGTTCTTC
>TRBV7-9|TRBJ1-6|NA|NA
CASSFLGGDSPLHF
TGTGCCAGCAGCTTTCTGGGAGGCGATTCACCCCTCCACTTT
>TRBV6-6|TRBJ1-3|NA|NA
CASSYERVLGNTIYF
TGTGCCAGCAGTTACGAAAGGGTACTAGGAAACACCATATATTTT
>TRBV29-1|TRBJ1-3|NA|NA
CSVGGTRSGNTIYF
TGCAGCGTTGGCGGCACACGCTCTGGAAACACCATATATTTT
>TRBV6-5|TRBJ2-7|NA|NA
CASSLFGLAGEQYF
TGTGCCAGCAGCCTCTTCGGACTGGCCGGCGAGCAGTACTTC
>TRBV7-9|TRBJ2-7|NA|NA
CASSPPTSSYEQYF
TGTGCCAGCAGTCCACCGACGAGCTCCTACGAGCAGTACTTC
>TRBV12-3/TRBV12-4|TRBJ1-5|NA|NA
CASSLAGNQPQHF
TGTGCCAGCAGTTTAGCGGGGAATCAGCCCCAGCATTTT
>TRBV4-3|TRBJ1-2|TRBD1|NA
CASSQQMTGVNYGYTF
TGCGCCAGCAGCCAACAAATGACAGGGGTTAACTATGGCTACACCTTC
>TRBV7-3|TRBJ2-1|NA|NA
CASSLTSYNEQFF
TGTGCCAGCAGCTTAACATCCTACAATGAGCAGTTCTTC
>TRBV10-3|TRBJ2-7|TRBD2|NA
CAISESGASMYEQYF
TGTGCCATCAGTGAAAGCGGGGCCTCTATGTACGAGCAGTACTTC
>TRBV19|TRBJ2-1|NA|NA
CASSTLLRREVSYNEQFF
TGTGCCAGTAGTACCTTGCTCCGGCGGGAAGTTTCTTACAATGAGCAGTTCTTC
>TRBV18|TRBJ2-2|NA|NA
CASSPTGGSKTGELFF
TGTGCCAGCTCACCTACGGGCGGCTCGAAGACCGGGGAGCTGTTTTTT
>TRBV6-1|TRBJ2-3|NA|NA
CASSEASGSRTDTQYF
TGTGCCAGCAGTGAAGCTTCCGGGTCAAGGACAGATACGCAGTATTTT
>TRBV5-3|TRBJ1-2|NA|NA
CARSCPGEELANYGYTF
TGTGCCAGAAGCTGTCCGGGGGAGGAGCTAGCTAACTATGGCTACACCTTC
>TRBV6-2/TRBV6-3|TRBJ1-5|NA|NA
CASSYSRVTPQHF
TGTGCCAGCAGTTACTCGAGGGTTACTCCCCAGCATTTT
>TRBV7-9|TRBJ2-1|TRBD2|NA
CASSSRLAIWNEQFF
TGTGCCAGCAGCTCCAGACTAGCGATTTGGAATGAGCAGTTCTTC
>TRBV3-1/TRBV3-2|TRBJ1-3|NA|once
CASSPWTFGNTIYF
TGTGCCAGCAGCCCCTGGACATTTGGAAACACCATATATTTT
>TRBV3-1/TRBV3-2|TRBJ1-2|TRBD1|NA
CASSRTGVNYGYTF
TGTGCCAGCAGCCGGACAGGGGTGAACTATGGCTACACCTTC
>TRBV11-3|TRBJ2-7|NA|NA
CASSLPTPNYEQYF
TGTGCCAGCAGTTTACCGACACCCAACTACGAGCAGTACTTC
>TRBV27|TRBJ1-5|TRBD1|NA
CASSQGAQPQHF
TGTGCCAGCAGTCAGGGGGCACAGCCCCAGCATTTT
>TRBV5-6|TRBJ2-5|TRBD1|NA
CASSLGFQGAGRETQYF
TGTGCCAGCAGCTTGGGCTTTCAGGGGGCCGGGAGAGAGACCCAGTACTTC
>TRBV27|TRBJ2-2|NA|NA
CASRPRVTGELFF
TGTGCCAGCAGACCCAGAGTTACCGGGGAGCTGTTTTTT
>TRBV7-2|TRBJ2-1|NA|NA
CASSLGQAYNEQFF
TGTGCCAGCAGCTTAGGTCAAGCCTACAATGAGCAGTTCTTC
>TRBV9|TRBJ2-2|NA|NA
CASSVLLQGAGELFF
TGTGCCAGCAGCGTACTTCTCCAGGGTGCCGGGGAGCTGTTTTTT
>TRBV9|TRBJ2-1|TRBD1|NA
CASSFLGGQGVNEQFF
TGTGCCAGCAGCTTCTTGGGGGGACAGGGGGTCAATGAGCAGTTCTTC
>TRBV11-2|TRBJ1-2|NA|NA
CASSTQGLRGYTF
TGTGCCAGCAGCACCCAGGGTCTTCGGGGCTACACCTTC
>TRBV11-2|TRBJ2-7|TRBD2|NA
CASSPLSGSSYEQYF
TGTGCCAGCAGCCCCCTCAGCGGGAGCTCCTACGAGCAGTACTTC
>TRBV6-5|TRBJ2-3|NA|NA
CASSYSRVTDTQYF
TGTGCCAGCAGTTACTCTCGGGTCACAGATACGCAGTATTTT
>TRBV7-9|TRBJ1-3|NA|once
CASSLVPAGGTIYF
TGTGCCAGCAGCTTAGTCCCGGCCGGAGGCACCATATATTTT
>TRBV6-1|TRBJ1-6|NA|NA
CASSEWNSPLHF
TGTGCCAGCAGTGAATGGAATTCACCCCTCCACTTT
>TRBV30|TRBJ2-7|NA|NA
CAWNGPGALTRYEQYF
TGTGCCTGGAACGGCCCAGGGGCTTTAACTAGATACGAGCAGTACTTC
>TRBV4-2|TRBJ1-5|NA|NA
CASSQDSRDLSNQPQHF
TGTGCCAGCAGCCAAGATTCGAGAGACCTTAGCAATCAGCCCCAGCATTTT
>TRBV4-3|TRBJ1-1|NA|NA
CASSQGHDVPEAFF
TGCGCCAGCAGCCAAGGCCACGACGTCCCTGAAGCTTTCTTT
>TRBV3-1/TRBV3-2|TRBJ2-3|NA|NA
CASSRGLTSDTQYF
TGTGCCAGCAGCCGGGGACTTACCTCAGATACGCAGTATTTT
>TRBV11-3|TRBJ2-2|NA|once
CASSPSGQSPGELFF
TGTGCCAGCAGCCCCTCCGGGCAATCCCCCGGGGAGCTGTTTTTT
>TRBV25-1|TRBJ2-2|NA|NA
CASSEGGYGELFF
TGTGCCAGCAGTGAGGGGGGCTACGGGGAGCTGTTTTTT
>TRBV2|TRBJ2-2|TRBD1|NA
CASKGTGMNTGELFF
TGTGCCAGCAAAGGGACAGGGATGAACACCGGGGAGCTGTTTTTT
>TRBV11-3|TRBJ1-2|NA|NA
CASSFPGNGYTF
TGTGCCAGCAGCTTTCCAGGGAATGGCTACACCTTC
>TRBV28|TRBJ1-5|NA|once
CASSPTWEAPSIW
TGTGCCAGCAGTCCAACCTGGGAAGCGCCGAGTATTTGG